This T cell receptor beta chain appears in the sequencing data of a study of blood T cell repertoires in COVID-19. Study-wide background: COVID-19 samples from acute and convalescent phases originated in the United States, Italy and Spain. T cells, B-cell-depleted T cells, or PBMCs provided the cDNA or gDNA that served as material.

Trimming cost V 0 bases and J 5 bases; bases outside gene matches: 5. CDR1 is SGHRS and CDR2 is YFSETQ in the germline V gene. The CDR3 contains 15 residues. The data were produced by immunoSEQ multiplex PCR, yet TCRdb's version contains in-frame clones alone and is incomplete. The sample yields a few hundred thousand clones, about 88% seen once. The study recruited exposed participants who had met a COVID-19 case within 2 weeks before entry. This rearrangement joins TRBV5-1 to TRBJ2-3, with 8 positions matching TRBD2. This sequence originates from a woman between 45 and 65 years old who had been exposed to COVID-19. The specimen sequenced was PBMCs or T cells enriched from blood (not recorded which). In nucleotides, the CDR3 is TGCGCCAGCAGCTTGGAGCGGGGGCGAGTAGATACGCAGTATTTT. Amino acid sequence: CASSLERGRVDTQYF.